This TCR beta chain appears in the sequencing data of a study of blood T cells in healthy people across ages. J lost 4 bases, V lost 3 bases, and 5 bases had no gene match. The CDR3 sequence is 15 residues long. Using a J-beta primer mix together with a sample-barcoded 5' primer, a second PCR was run for roughly 6 to 11 cycles. Each of the cDNA molecules was tagged by a template-switch adaptor with 12 random nucleotides. Using its own MiXCR run on the 5' RACE reads, TCRdb lists one record per CDR3 protein. This table holds some 1.5 million distinct CDR3 sequences, over 25% found once. This clonotype was recorded many times. No antigen is known for it. Findings of the study overall: PBMC samples, being unsorted, prevented any conclusive comparison of naive and antigen-experienced cells. Greater diversity and more naive CD4+ cells were seen in long-lived donors than in aged donors.

V gene TRBV12-3 or TRBV12-4 combines with J gene TRBJ2-5; 10 nucleotides agree with TRBD2. The specimen was blood. This TCR derives from a young woman in good health. The CDR3 protein is CASSFLAGEGETQYF. The CDR3, as DNA: TGTGCCAGCAGTTTCCTAGCGGGAGAGGGAGAGACCCAGTACTTC.